This note documents a single T cell receptor beta chain sequence. Per the study methods: Amplifying reference gene primers gave estimates of nucleated cell counts. TCRdb's table, derived via immunoSEQ multiplex PCR, lists solely in-frame clones and lacks some. V and J calls plus clone size are reproduced from that table; the DNA served to infer D and trimming. The table records approximately 670,000 clones, 85% to 90% of them present only once. The entry originates in a study of blood T cell repertoires in COVID-19. About the research overall: Researchers got acute and convalescent COVID-19 samples from the United States, Italy and Spain.

The origin of this receptor is a woman aged 18 to 35 with acute or convalescent COVID-19. Sequencing input: peripheral blood.

CDR3: CASSLGSAATNEKLFF. CDR3 nucleotide sequence: TGTGCCAGCAGCTTAGGCTCCGCGGCAACTAATGAAAAACTGTTTTTT. The V gene is TRBV7-9, the J gene TRBJ1-4; no firm D call. CDR3 size: 16 residues. With 1 base removed from V and 0 bases from J, the gap between germline ends came to 9 bases. Germline lookup yields CDR1 SEHNR and CDR2 FQNEAQ (reference sequence).